The 13 T cell receptor beta chains below come from one sample, sequenced in a study of blood T cell repertoires in COVID-19. The method was immunoSEQ multiplex PCR; TCRdb's version includes in-frame clones alone and lacks a portion of them. This table holds about 240,000 clones, 75% to 85% found once. Sequencing input: peripheral blood. The receptors were gathered from a woman at least 80 years old with COVID-19, enrolled during active disease.

The chain employs TRBV30 and TRBJ1-6, with D perhaps TRBD1 (6 bases). Germline CDR1 and CDR2: GTSNPN and SVGIG (reference sequence). CDR3 length: 11 amino acids. V was clipped by 4 bases and J by 15 bases, with 13 bases between them. CDR3 loop: CAWTDSFGLHF. CDR3 nucleotide sequence: TGTGCCTGGACGGACAGTTTTGGCCTCCACTTT.

This clone has a single count. At one end, the junction sequence differs from germline, possibly due to a read error. This chain uses TRBV7-7 with TRBJ2-1; TRBD1 agrees at 11 bases. Per the germline V gene, CDR1 is SSHAT and CDR2 is FNYEAQ (reference sequence). The CDR3 spans 15 residues. The CDR3 nucleotides read TGTGCTAGCAGCTTAGGGGACAGGGGGTCGAATGAGCAGTTCTTC. Residues: CASSLGDRGSNEQFF.

The sample holds one count of this clone. The chain employs TRBV3-1 (or the pseudogene TRBV3-2) and TRBJ1-1; the D is unclear. The CDR3 runs to 13 residues. V lost 3 bases and J lost 5, with 10 bases in between. From germline, CDR1 is LGHDT and CDR2 YNNKEL (reference sequence). CDR3 nucleotides: TGTGCCAGCAGCCACCGGGTTGTAACTGAAGCTTTCTTT. It yields the protein CASSHRVVTEAFF.

The sample holds one count of this clone. CDR3 coding DNA: TGTGCCAGTAGCCTTTCTTCCTATCCAGATACGCAGTATTTT. It codes for CASSLSSYPDTQYF. The chain is built from TRBV6-2 or TRBV6-3 and TRBJ2-3; no clear D. This CDR3 has 14 amino acids. V lost 9 bases to trimming and J lost 4 bases, with 17 bases between them. Germline CDR1 reads MNHEY; CDR2 reads SVGEGT.

This chain uses TRBV6-1 with TRBJ1-5, with 9 nucleotides matching TRBD1. Trimming removed 2 bases from V and 6 bases from J; junction bases left unmatched: 2. The V gene's germline CDR1 is MNHNS and CDR2 SASEGT. The CDR3 totals 14 residues. The DNA of the CDR3 is TGTGCCAGCAGTGAATGGGGACAGGGTCAGCCCCAGCATTTT. Translation: CASSEWGQGQPQHF.

The chain joins TRBV6-5 to TRBJ1-1; D not resolved. The CDR3 covers 14 residues. V was trimmed by 7 bases and J by 2 bases, leaving 14 bases between them. The germline gives CDR1 MNHEY, CDR2 SVGAGI. CDR3: CASMKPGSNTEAFF. In DNA form, the CDR3 reads TGTGCCAGCATGAAGCCAGGCAGTAACACTGAAGCTTTCTTT.

V is TRBV7-2 and J is TRBJ1-6, with D possibly TRBD1 on 6 matching bases. The CDR3 consists of 12 residues. The V end lost 4 bases, the J end lost 15 bases, and 13 bases lay between the germline ends. In germline, CDR1 is SGHTA, CDR2 FQGNSA. The CDR3 DNA reads TGTGCCAGCAGCTCCGCGGGGGGCCTCCTCCACTTT. Amino acids: CASSSAGGLLHF.

This clone was recorded once. The rearrangement links TRBV3-1 (or the pseudogene TRBV3-2) to TRBJ2-2; 10 bases are a match to TRBD2. This CDR3 region has 17 residues. Per germline, CDR1 LGHDT and CDR2 YNNKEL (reference sequence). The J segment lost 6 bases and the V segment lost 0 bases, leaving 7 bases of the junction unmatched. In DNA, the CDR3 is TGTGCCAGCAGCCAAGAAGAGGTCCTAGCGGGAGCCGGGGAGCTGTTTTTT. Translation gives CASSQEEVLAGAGELFF.

This rearrangement joins TRBV28 to TRBJ2-5; 7 bases agree with TRBD2. CDR1 MDHEN and CDR2 SYDVKM come from the germline V gene. There are 14 residues in the CDR3. J gave up 6 bases and V 3 bases, and 7 bases lay outside the gene matches. CDR3 nucleotides: TGTGCCAGCAGTTTTGGGGGAGGGGAAAAGACCCAGTACTTC. It yields the protein CASSFGGGEKTQYF.

CDR3 nucleotides: TGTGCCAGCTCACCGGCGGACGAGCAGTACTTC. Translation gives CASSPADEQYF. The V and J genes are TRBV18 and TRBJ2-7; D remains unclear. CDR3 length: 11 residues. The V end lost 3 bases, the J end lost 5 bases, and 5 bases lay between the germline ends. From germline, CDR1 is KGHSH and CDR2 LQKENI. The full variable domain, in which reference TRBV18 and TRBJ2-7 provide the parts outside the CDR3, is NAGVMQNPRHLVRRRGQEARLRCSPMKGHSHVYWYRQLPEEGLKFMVYLQKENIIDESGMPKERFSAEFPKEGPSILRIQQVVRGDSAAYFCASSPADEQYFGPGTRLTVT.

The chain joins TRBV27 to TRBJ2-1, with 9 bases matching TRBD2. The germline gives CDR1 MNHEY, CDR2 SMNVEV (reference sequence). CDR3 length: 13 residues. Germline trimming cut 8 bases from V and 11 bases from J; bases unmatched to any gene: 10. The CDR3: CASSHQREAKQFF. CDR3 bases: TGTGCCAGCTCTCACCAGCGGGAGGCCAAGCAGTTCTTC.

This clone was picked up one time. The gene calls are TRBV5-8 and TRBJ2-5; D perhaps matches TRBD1 (6 bases). Germline CDR1 is SGHTS and CDR2 is YDEGEE. The V end was cut by 4 bases, the J end by 3 bases, with 10 bases between. The CDR3 totals 13 residues. CDR3 bases: TGTGCCAGCAGCCCGAGGGGGAAAGAGACCCAGTACTTC. As protein: CASSPRGKETQYF.

CDR3 DNA: TGTGCCAGCAGCCACGAGAACACAGATACGCAGTATTTT. This sequence encodes CASSHENTDTQYF. The chain couples TRBV3-1 (or the pseudogene TRBV3-2) to TRBJ2-3; D gene ambiguous. The CDR3 runs to 13 residues. The V gene lost 3 bases and the J gene lost 2 bases, with 6 bases spanning the gap. Germline V gene sequence: CDR1 LGHDT, CDR2 YNNKEL (reference sequence).